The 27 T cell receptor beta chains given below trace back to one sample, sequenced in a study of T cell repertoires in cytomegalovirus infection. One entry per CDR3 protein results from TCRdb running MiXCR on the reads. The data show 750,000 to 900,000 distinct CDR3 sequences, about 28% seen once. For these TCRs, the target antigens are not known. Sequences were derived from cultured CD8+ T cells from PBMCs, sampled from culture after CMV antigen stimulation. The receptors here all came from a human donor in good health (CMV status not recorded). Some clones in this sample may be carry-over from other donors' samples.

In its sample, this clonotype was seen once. The CDR3 is CASGPPEDPGNTIYF. CDR3 coding DNA: TGTGCCAGCGGTCCCCCGGAGGATCCTGGAAACACCATATATTTT. The chain uses TRBV7-2 and TRBJ1-3; D is uncertain. This CDR3 region has 15 residues. Trimming left V 8 bases short and J 2 bases short, with 16 bases between. CDR1 is SGHTA, CDR2 FQGNSA, per germline.

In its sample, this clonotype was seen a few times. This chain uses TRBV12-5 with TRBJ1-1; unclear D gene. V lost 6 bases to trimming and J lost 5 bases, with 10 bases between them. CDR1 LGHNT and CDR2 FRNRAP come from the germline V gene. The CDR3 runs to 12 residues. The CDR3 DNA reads TGTGCTAGTGGACTACGAGGGACTGAAGCTTTCTTT. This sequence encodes CASGLRGTEAFF.

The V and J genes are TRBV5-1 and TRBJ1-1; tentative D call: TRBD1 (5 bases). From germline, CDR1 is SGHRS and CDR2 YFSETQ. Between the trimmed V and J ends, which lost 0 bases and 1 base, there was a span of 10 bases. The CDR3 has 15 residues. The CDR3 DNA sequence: TGCGCCAGCAGCTTGGCCGGAGGGGAGAACACTGAAGCTTTCTTT. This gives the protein CASSLAGGENTEAFF.

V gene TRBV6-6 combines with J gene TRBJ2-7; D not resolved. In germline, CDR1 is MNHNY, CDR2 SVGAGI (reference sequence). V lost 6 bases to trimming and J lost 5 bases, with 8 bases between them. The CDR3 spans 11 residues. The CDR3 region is CASRGPDEQYV. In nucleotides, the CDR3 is TGTGCCAGCAGAGGGCCGGACGAGCAGTACGTC.

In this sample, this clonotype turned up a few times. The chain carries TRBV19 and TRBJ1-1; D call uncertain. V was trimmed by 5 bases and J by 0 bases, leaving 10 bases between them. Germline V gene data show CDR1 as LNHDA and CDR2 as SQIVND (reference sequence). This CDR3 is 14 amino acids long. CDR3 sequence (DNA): TGTGCCAGTAGTCCGGCAAGCATGAACACTGAAGCTTTCTTT. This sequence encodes CASSPASMNTEAFF.

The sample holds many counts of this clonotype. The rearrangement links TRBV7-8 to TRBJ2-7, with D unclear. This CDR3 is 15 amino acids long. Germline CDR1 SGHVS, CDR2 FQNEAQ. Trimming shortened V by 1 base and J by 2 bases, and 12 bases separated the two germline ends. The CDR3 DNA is TGTGCCAGCAGCTTAGAAGCCAGCCCCCCCTACGAGCAGTACTTC. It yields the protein CASSLEASPPYEQYF. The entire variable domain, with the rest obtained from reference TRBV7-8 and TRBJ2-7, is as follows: GAGVSQSPRYKVAKRGQDVALRCDPISGHVSLFWYQQALGQGPEFLTYFQNEAQLDKSGLPSDRFFAERPEGSVSTLKIQRTQQEDSAVYLCASSLEASPPYEQYFGPGTRLTVT.

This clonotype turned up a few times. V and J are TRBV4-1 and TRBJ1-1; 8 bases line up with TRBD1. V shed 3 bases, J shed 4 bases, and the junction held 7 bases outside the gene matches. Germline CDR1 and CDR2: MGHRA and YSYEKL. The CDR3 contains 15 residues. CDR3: CASSQWAGTGTEAFF. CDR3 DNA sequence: TGCGCCAGCAGCCAGTGGGCAGGGACAGGCACTGAAGCTTTCTTT.

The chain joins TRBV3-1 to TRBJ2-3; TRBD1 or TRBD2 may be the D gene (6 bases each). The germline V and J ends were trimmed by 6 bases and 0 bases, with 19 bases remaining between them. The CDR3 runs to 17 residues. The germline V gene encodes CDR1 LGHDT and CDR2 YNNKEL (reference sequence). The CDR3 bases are TGTGCCAGCAGTCACTCTGCCGGGGGCCGCAGCACAGATACGCAGTATTTT. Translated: CASSHSAGGRSTDTQYF.

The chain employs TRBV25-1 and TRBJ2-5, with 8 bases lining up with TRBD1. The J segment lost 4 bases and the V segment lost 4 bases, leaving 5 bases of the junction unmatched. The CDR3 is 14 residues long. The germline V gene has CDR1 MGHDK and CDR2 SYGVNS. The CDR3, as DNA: TGTGCCAGCAGTGCCAGGACAGGGCGAGAGACCCAGTACTTC. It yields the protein CASSARTGRETQYF.

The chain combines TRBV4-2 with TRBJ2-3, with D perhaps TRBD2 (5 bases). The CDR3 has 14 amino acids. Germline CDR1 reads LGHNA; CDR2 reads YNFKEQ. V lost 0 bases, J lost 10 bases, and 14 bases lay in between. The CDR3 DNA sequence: TGTGCCAGCAGCCAAGATCGAGCCGCGGGTTCGCAGTATTTT. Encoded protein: CASSQDRAAGSQYF.

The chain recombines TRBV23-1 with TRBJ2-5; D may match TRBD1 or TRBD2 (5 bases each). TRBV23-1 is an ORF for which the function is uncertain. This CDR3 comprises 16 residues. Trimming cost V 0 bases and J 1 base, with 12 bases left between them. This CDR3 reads CASSQSPGRVQETQYF. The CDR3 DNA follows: TGCGCCAGCAGTCAATCCCCGGGACGGGTCCAAGAGACCCAGTACTTC.

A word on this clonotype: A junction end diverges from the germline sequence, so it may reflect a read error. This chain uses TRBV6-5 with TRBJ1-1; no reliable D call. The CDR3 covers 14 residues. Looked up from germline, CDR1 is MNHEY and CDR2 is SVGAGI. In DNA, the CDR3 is TGTGCCAGCAGTTACCTTGGGATGAACTCTGAAGCTTTCTTT. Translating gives CASSYLGMNSEAFF.

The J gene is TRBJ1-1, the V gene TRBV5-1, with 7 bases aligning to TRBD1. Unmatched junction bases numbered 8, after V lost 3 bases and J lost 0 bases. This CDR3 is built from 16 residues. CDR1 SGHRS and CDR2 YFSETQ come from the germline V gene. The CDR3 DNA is TGCGCCAGCAGCTCGTCCCGGGACAGACTGAACACTGAAGCTTTCTTT. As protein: CASSSSRDRLNTEAFF.

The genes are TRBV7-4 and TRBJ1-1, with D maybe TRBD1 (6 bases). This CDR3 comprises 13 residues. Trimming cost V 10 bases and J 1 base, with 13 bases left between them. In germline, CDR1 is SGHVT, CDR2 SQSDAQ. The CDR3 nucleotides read TGTGCCATGAAGGGGGGGAAGAACACTGAAGCTTTCTTT. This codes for CAMKGGKNTEAFF.

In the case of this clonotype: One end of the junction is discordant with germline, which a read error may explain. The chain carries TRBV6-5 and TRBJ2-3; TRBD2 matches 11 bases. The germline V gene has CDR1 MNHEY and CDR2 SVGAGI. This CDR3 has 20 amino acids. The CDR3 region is CASSSPRDSGGAEGTDMQYF. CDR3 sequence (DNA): TGTGCCAGCAGTTCTCCCCGTGATAGCGGGGGGGCCGAGGGCACAGATATGCAGTATTTT.

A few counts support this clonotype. CDR3 loop: CASSMAADHSNQPQHF. In nucleotides, the CDR3 is TGTGCCAGTAGTATGGCCGCAGATCATAGCAATCAGCCCCAGCATTTT. This chain connects TRBV19 to TRBJ1-5; the D is unclear. The V gene's germline CDR1 is LNHDA and CDR2 SQIVND (reference sequence). V gave up 3 bases and J gave up 0 bases, with 12 bases separating them. CDR3 length: 16 residues.

DNA for the CDR3: TGTGCCAGCAGTTTGGAGCGGGGGGCGGATGAGCAGTTCTTC. Amino acids: CASSLERGADEQFF. The chain has TRBV12-3 or TRBV12-4 and TRBJ2-1, with 9 positions matching TRBD2. Trimming cost V 3 bases and J 8 bases; bases outside gene matches: 5. The CDR3 extends over 14 amino acids.

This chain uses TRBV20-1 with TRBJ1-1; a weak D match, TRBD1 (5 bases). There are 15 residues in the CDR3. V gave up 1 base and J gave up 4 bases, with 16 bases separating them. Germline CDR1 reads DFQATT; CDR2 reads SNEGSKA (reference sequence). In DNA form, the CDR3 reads TGCAGTGCTAGAGGTTTCGGGGCTTCGGGCACTGAAGCTTTCTTT. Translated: CSARGFGASGTEAFF.

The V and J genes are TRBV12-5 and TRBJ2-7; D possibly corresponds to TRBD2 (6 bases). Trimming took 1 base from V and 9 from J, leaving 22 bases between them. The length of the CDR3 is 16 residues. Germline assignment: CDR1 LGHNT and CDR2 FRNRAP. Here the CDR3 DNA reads TGTGCTAGTGGTTTGGCTCTTGGAGGGGACGATTCGGGGCAGTACTTC. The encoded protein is CASGLALGGDDSGQYF.

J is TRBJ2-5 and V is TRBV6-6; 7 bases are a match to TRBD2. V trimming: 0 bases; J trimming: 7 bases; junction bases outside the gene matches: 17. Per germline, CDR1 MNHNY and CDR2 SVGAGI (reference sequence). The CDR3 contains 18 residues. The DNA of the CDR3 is TGTGCCAGCAGTTACTCAAGATGGAGCGACCTGGGGGGGGTGACCCAGTACTTC. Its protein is CASSYSRWSDLGGVTQYF.

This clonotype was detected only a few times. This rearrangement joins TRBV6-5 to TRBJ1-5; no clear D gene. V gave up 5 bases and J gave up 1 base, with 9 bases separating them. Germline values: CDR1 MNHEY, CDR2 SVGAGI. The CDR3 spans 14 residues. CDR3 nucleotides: TGTGCCAGCAGTCCCTTGGAGAGCAATCAGCCCCAGCATTTT. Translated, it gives CASSPLESNQPQHF.

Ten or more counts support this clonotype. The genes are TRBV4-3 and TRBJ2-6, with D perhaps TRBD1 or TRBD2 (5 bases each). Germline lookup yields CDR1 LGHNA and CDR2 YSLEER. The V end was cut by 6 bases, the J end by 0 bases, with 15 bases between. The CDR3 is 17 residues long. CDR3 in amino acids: CASSPGTDDSGANVLTF. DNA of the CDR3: TGCGCCAGCAGTCCCGGGACGGACGACTCTGGGGCCAACGTCCTGACTTTC.

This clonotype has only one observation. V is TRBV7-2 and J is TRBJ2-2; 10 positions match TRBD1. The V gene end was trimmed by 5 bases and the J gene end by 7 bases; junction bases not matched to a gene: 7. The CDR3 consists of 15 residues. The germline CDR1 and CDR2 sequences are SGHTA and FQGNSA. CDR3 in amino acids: CASSQDRGRYGELFF. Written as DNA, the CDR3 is TGTGCCAGCAGCCAAGACAGGGGGCGGTACGGGGAGCTGTTTTTT.

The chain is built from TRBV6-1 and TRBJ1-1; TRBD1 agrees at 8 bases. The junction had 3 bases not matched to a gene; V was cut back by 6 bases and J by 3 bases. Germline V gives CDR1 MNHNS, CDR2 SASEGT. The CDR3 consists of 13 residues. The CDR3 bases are TGTGCCAGCAGCCGACAGGGGTACACTGAAGCTTTCTTT. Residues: CASSRQGYTEAFF.

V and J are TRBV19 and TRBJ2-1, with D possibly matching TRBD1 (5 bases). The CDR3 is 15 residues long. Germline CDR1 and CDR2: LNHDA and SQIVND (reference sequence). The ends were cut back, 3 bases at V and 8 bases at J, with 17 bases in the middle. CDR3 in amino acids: CASSIGRGNVYEQFF. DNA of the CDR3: TGTGCCAGTAGTATCGGTAGGGGCAATGTGTATGAGCAGTTCTTC.

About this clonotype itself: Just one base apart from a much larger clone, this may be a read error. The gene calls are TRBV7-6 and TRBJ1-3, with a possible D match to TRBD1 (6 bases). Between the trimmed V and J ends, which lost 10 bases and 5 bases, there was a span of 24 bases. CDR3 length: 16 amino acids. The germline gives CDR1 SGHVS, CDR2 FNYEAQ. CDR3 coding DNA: TGTGCCACCTCTCACCCTTTAGACAGGACTAGAAACACCATATATTTT. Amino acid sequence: CATSHPLDRTRNTIYF.

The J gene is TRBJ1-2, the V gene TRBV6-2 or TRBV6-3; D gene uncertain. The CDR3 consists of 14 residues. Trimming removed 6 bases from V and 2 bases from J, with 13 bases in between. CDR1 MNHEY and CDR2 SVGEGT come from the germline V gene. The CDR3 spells CASSISTVNYGYTF. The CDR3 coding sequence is TGTGCCAGCAGCATCTCGACGGTCAACTATGGCTACACCTTC.